Shown below are 3 T cell receptor beta chains from a single sample sequenced in a study of T cell clonotyping in hematopoietic cell transplantation. Sequencing was performed with immunoSEQ multiplex PCR; in TCRdb, only in-frame clones are kept and a portion is missing. Here the sample spans about 41,000 clones, roughly 80% being singletons. Time point given: recipient sample about 28 days before transplant, after cytoreduction. The sample consisted of peripheral blood mononuclear cells, taken before stem cell transplant. These TCRs come from a man in his 60s with myelodysplastic syndrome. Some clones in this sample may be carry-over from other donors' samples.

The V call is TRBV7-2, the J call TRBJ1-2, with D unresolved. CDR3 length equals 13 residues. Per the germline V gene, CDR1 is SGHTA and CDR2 is FQGNSA. V was clipped by 5 bases and J by 5 bases, with 12 bases between them. DNA of the CDR3: TGTGCCAGCAGCCCCGACAATTGGTATGGCTACACCTTC. Protein sequence: CASSPDNWYGYTF. Full variable domain (rest looked up from reference TRBV7-2 and TRBJ1-2): GAGVSQSPSNKVTEKGKDVELRCDPISGHTALYWYRQSLGQGLEFLIYFQGNSAPDKSGLPSDRFSAERTGGSVSTLTIQRTQQEDSAVYLCASSPDNWYGYTFGSGTRLTVV.

The gene calls are TRBV7-2 and TRBJ2-2, with 8 bases identical to TRBD2. Germline-derived CDR1 and CDR2 are SGHTA and FQGNSA. V gave up 7 bases and J gave up 4 bases; unmatched junction bases: 8. The CDR3 sequence is 15 residues long. DNA of the CDR3: TGTGCCAGCACCTCCCACGGGGGGGGCACCGGGGAGCTGTTTTTT. It codes for CASTSHGGGTGELFF.

This chain joins TRBV7-2 and TRBJ2-3; 7 bases line up with TRBD1. The CDR3 sequence is 15 residues long. Per the germline V gene, CDR1 is SGHTA and CDR2 is FQGNSA. J lost 0 bases, V lost 5 bases, and 5 bases had no gene match. The CDR3 loop is CASSVEGQSTDTQYF. DNA of the CDR3: TGTGCCAGCAGCGTAGAGGGACAGAGCACAGATACGCAGTATTTT.